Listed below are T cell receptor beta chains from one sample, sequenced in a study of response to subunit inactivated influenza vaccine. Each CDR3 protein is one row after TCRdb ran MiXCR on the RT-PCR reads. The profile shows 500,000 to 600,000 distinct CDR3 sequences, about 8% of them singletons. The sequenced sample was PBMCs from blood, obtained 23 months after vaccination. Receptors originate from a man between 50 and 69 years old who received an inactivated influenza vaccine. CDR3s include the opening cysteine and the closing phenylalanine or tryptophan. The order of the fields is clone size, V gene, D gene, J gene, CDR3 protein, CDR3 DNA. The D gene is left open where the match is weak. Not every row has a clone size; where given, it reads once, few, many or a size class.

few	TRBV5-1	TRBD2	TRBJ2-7	CASSSGTYYEQYF	TGCGCCAGCAGCAGCGGGACCTACTACGAGCAGTACTTC
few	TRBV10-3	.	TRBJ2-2	CAISERGSTGELFF	TGTGCCATCAGTGAACGGGGAAGCACCGGGGAGCTGTTTTTT
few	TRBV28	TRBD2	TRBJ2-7	CASSPMTSGRPNTYEQYF	TGTGCCAGCAGCCCGATGACTAGCGGGAGGCCGAATACCTACGAGCAGTACTTC
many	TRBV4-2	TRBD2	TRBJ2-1	CASSLTPASGSSNEQFF	TGTGCCAGCAGCCTAACCCCCGCTAGCGGGAGTTCGAATGAGCAGTTCTTC
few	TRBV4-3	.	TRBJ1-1	CASSQDGGRVTEAFF	TGCGCCAGCAGCCAAGATGGGGGTAGGGTCACTGAAGCTTTCTTT
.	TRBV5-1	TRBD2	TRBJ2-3	CASSLAGLAGADTQYF	TGCGCCAGCAGCTTGGCCGGACTAGCGGGAGCAGATACGCAGTATTTT
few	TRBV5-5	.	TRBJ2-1	CASRRITYNEQFF	TGTGCCAGCAGGAGAATTACCTACAATGAGCAGTTCTTC
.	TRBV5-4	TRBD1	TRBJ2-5	CPSSPGQGAQETQYF	TGTCCCAGCAGCCCTGGACAGGGGGCCCAGGAGACCCAGTACTTC
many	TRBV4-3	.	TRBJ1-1	CASSQDRGAWDTEAFF	TGCGCCAGCAGCCAAGATCGGGGGGCCTGGGACACTGAAGCTTTCTTT
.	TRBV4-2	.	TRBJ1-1	CASSQTPRIMNTEAFF	TGTGCCAGCAGCCAAACCCCCAGGATCATGAACACTGAAGCTTTCTTT
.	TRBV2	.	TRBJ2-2	CASSAGGRPGELFF	TGTGCCAGCAGTGCCGGAGGAAGACCCGGGGAGCTGTTTTTT
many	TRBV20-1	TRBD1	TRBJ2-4	CSAGGQDLNIQYF	TGCAGTGCTGGAGGACAGGACCTAAACATTCAGTACTTC
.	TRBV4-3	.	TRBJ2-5	CASSFDWGQETQYF	TGCGCCAGCAGCTTTGATTGGGGCCAAGAGACCCAGTACTTC
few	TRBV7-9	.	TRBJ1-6	CASSLWDNNSPLHF	TGTGCCAGCAGCTTATGGGACAATAATTCACCCCTCCACTTT
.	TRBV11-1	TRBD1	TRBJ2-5	CASSFGTDTIPRPQETQYF	TGTGCCAGCAGCTTTGGGACAGATACTATCCCTAGACCTCAAGAGACCCAGTACTTC
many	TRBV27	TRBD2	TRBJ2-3	CASSFREARQYF	TGTGCCAGCAGTTTCCGGGAGGCTAGGCAGTATTTT
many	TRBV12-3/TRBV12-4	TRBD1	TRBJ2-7	CASSHRGPYEQYF	TGTGCCAGCAGTCACAGGGGACCCTACGAGCAGTACTTC
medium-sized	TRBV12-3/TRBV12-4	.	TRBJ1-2	CASSWPGGARGYTF	TGTGCCAGCAGTTGGCCTGGAGGGGCGCGCGGCTACACCTTC
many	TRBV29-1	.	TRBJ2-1	CSVDIRGAYNEQFF	TGCAGCGTTGACATAAGGGGGGCATACAATGAGCAGTTCTTC
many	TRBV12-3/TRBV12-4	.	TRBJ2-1	CASSPTGGNREQFF	TGTGCCAGCAGTCCCACGGGCGGCAACCGCGAGCAGTTCTTC
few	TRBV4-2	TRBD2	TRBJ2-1	CASSPSLLAGVGEQFF	TGTGCCAGCAGCCCGTCGTTACTAGCGGGAGTCGGTGAGCAGTTCTTC
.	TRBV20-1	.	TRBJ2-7	CSAPKDGYEQYF	TGCAGTGCTCCCAAGGACGGCTACGAGCAGTACTTC
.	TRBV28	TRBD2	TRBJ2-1	CASSFQREVGEQFF	TGTGCCAGCAGTTTCCAGCGGGAGGTGGGTGAGCAGTTCTTC